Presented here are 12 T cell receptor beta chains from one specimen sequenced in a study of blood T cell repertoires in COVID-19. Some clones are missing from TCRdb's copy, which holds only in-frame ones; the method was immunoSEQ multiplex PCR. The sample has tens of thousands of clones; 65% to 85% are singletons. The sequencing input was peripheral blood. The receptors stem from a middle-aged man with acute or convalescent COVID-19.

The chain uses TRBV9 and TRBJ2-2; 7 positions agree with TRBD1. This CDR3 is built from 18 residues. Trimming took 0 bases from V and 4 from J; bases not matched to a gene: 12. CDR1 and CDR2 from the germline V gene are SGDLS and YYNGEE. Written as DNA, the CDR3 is TGTGCCAGCAGCGTAGCCGAGGAACAGGGGCTATTCACCGGGGAGCTGTTTTTT. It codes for CASSVAEEQGLFTGELFF.

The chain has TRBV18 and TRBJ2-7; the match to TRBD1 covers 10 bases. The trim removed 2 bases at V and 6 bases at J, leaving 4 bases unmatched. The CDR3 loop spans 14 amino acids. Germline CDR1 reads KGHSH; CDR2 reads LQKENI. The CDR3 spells CASSPMDRGGEQYF. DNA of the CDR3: TGTGCCAGCTCACCAATGGACAGGGGGGGCGAGCAGTACTTC. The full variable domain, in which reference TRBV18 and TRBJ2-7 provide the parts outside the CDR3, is NAGVMQNPRHLVRRRGQEARLRCSPMKGHSHVYWYRQLPEEGLKFMVYLQKENIIDESGMPKERFSAEFPKEGPSILRIQQVVRGDSAAYFCASSPMDRGGEQYFGPGTRLTVT.

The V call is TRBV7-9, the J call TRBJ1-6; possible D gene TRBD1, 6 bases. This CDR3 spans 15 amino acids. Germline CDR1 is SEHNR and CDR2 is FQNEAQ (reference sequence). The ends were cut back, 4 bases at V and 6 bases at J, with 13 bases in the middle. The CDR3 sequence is CASSYVGGRNSPLHF. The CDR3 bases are TGTGCCAGCAGCTACGTGGGGGGGCGTAATTCACCCCTCCACTTT.

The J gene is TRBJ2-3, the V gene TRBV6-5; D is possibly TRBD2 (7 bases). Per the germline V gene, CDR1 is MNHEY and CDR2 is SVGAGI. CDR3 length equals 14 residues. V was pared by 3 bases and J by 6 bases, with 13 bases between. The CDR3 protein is CASSYGGGLDTQYF. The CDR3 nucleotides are TGTGCCAGCAGTTATGGGGGGGGCTTGGATACGCAGTATTTT.

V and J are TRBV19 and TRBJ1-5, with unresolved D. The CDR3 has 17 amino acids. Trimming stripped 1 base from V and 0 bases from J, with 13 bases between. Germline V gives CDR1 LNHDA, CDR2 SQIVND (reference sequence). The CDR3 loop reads CASSIGRGGGSNQPQHF. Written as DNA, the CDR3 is TGTGCCAGTAGTATAGGGCGGGGAGGTGGTAGCAATCAGCCCCAGCATTTT. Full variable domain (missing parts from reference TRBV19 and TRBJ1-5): DGGITQSPKYLFRKEGQNVTLSCEQNLNHDAMYWYRQDPGQGLRLIYYSQIVNDFQKGDIAEGYSVSREKKESFPLTVTSAQKNPTAFYLCASSIGRGGGSNQPQHFGDGTRLSIL.

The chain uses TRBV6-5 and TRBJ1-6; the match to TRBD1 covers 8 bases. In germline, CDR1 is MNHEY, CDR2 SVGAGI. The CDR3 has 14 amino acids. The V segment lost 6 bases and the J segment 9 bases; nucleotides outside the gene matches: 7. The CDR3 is CASSKQGGTSPLHF. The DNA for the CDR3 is TGTGCCAGCAGCAAACAGGGGGGAACTTCACCCCTCCACTTT.

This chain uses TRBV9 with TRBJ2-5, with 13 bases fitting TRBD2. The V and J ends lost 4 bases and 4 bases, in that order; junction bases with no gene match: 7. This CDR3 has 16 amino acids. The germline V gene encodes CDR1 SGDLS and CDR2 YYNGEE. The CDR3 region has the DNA TGTGCCAGCAGCAACACGGGACTAGCGGGAACAGAGACCCAGTACTTC. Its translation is CASSNTGLAGTETQYF.

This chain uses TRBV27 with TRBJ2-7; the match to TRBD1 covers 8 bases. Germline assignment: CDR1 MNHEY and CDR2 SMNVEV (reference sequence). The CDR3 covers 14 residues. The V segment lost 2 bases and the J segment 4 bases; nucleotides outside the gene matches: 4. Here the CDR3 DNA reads TGTGCCAGCAGTTTAAAGGGACAGGCTTACGAGCAGTACGTC. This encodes CASSLKGQAYEQYV.

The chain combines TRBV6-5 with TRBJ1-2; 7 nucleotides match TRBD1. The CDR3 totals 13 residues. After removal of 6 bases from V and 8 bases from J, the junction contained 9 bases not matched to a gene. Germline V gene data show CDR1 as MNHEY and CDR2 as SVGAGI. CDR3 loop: CASSPQGNEGYTF. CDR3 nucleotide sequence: TGTGCCAGCAGCCCACAGGGGAACGAGGGCTACACCTTC.

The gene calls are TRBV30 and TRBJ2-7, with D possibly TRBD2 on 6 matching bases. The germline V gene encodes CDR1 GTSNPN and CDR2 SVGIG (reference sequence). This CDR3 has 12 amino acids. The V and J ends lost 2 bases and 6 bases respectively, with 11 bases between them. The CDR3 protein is CAWSKGLGEQYF. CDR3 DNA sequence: TGTGCCTGGAGTAAGGGACTCGGCGAGCAGTACTTC.

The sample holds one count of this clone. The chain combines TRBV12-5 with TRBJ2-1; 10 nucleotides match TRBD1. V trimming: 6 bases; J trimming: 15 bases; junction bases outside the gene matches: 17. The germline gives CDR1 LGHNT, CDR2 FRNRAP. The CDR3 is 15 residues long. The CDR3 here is CASGPEYRDRGIVFF. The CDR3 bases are TGTGCTAGTGGCCCTGAATACCGGGACAGGGGAATTGTGTTCTTC.

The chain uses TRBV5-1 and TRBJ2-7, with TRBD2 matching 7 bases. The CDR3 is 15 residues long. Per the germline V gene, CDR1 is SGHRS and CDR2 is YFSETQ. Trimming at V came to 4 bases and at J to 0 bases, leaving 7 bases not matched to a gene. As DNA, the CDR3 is TGCGCCAGCAGCCCCGGACTAGGGGCCTCCTACGAGCAGTACGTC. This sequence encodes CASSPGLGASYEQYV.